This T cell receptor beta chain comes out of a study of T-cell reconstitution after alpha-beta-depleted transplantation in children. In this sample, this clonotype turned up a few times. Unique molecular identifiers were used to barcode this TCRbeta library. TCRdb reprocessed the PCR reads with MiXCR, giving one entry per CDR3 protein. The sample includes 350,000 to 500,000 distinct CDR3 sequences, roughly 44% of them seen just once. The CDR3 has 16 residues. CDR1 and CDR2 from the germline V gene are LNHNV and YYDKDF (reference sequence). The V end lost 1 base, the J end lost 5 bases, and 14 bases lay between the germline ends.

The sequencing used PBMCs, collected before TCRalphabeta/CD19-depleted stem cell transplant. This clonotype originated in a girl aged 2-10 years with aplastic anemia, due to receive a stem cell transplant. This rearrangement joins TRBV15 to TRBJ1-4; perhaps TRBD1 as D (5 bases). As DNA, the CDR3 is TGTGCCACCAGCAGAGGGGGGACGGGCCGAAATGAAAAACTGTTTTTT. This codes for CATSRGGTGRNEKLFF.